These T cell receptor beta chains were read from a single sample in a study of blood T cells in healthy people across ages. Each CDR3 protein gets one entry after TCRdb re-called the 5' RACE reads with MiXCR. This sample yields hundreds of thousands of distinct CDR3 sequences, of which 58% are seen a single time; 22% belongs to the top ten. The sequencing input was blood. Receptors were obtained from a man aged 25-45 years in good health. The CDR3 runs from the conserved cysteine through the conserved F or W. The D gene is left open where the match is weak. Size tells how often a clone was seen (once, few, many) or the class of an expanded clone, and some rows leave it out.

TGTGCCAGCAGTGAAGCGTGGGGAGCGCGCGAGCAGTACTTC,CASSEAWGAREQYF,TRBV2,.,.,TRBJ2-7,14
TGTGCCAGCCACACTGCGGGGGGGTACCTCAATGAGCAGTTCTTC,CASHTAGGYLNEQFF,TRBV7-9,TRBD2,few,TRBJ2-1,15
TGCAGTGCTAGGGGGATTGGGGGGATACGGACAGATACGCAGTATTTT,CSARGIGGIRTDTQYF,TRBV20-1,.,.,TRBJ2-3,16
TGTGCCACCAGTGATTTCTCCCAACAGCAGTACTTC,CATSDFSQQQYF,TRBV24-1,.,.,TRBJ2-4,12
TGTGCCAGCAACCAGGCACAGGAGAACGTTGAGCAGTTCTTC,CASNQAQENVEQFF,TRBV28,.,.,TRBJ2-1,14
TGCAGTGCTAGCGGGGGGCGGAACTATGGCTACACCTTC,CSASGGRNYGYTF,TRBV20-1,.,few,TRBJ1-2,13
TGTGCCAGCAGCTTAGGGCACAGGGTTGGTGTTCCCGGGGAGCTGTTTTTT,CASSLGHRVGVPGELFF,TRBV11-2,.,.,TRBJ2-2,17
TGCGCCAGCAGCCAAGACAACAGGGGTAGCTACACCTTC,CASSQDNRGSYTF,TRBV4-3,TRBD1,.,TRBJ1-2,13
TGCAGCGTTGAAGATCGGGTTAGCCAGAATGAGCAGTTCTTC,CSVEDRVSQNEQFF,TRBV29-1,.,.,TRBJ2-1,14
TGCAGTGCTAGACGGACTAGCGGGATTATAACAGATACGCAGTATTTT,CSARRTSGIITDTQYF,TRBV20-1,TRBD2,few,TRBJ2-3,16
TGTGCCAGCAGCTTTGGCGATACTCATACGCAGTATTTT,CASSFGDTHTQYF,TRBV11-2,.,.,TRBJ2-3,13
TGTGCCAGCTCGCCAGGACTAGCGGGGGGAGACAGCTCCTACAATGAGCAGTTCTTC,CASSPGLAGGDSSYNEQFF,TRBV7-3,TRBD2,.,TRBJ2-1,19
TGCGCCAGCAGACCGGGACTAGCGGGACTCGCTATCCAAGAGACCCAGTACTTC,CASRPGLAGLAIQETQYF,TRBV5-1,TRBD2,few,TRBJ2-5,18
TGTGCCAGCTCACCCAGGGACGGACACCAAGAGACCCAGTACTTC,CASSPRDGHQETQYF,TRBV18,.,.,TRBJ2-5,15
TGCAGCGTTGGGGGCGGCGGCACCTACGAGCAGTACTTC,CSVGGGGTYEQYF,TRBV29-1,.,few,TRBJ2-7,13
TGCAGTGCTGGATCCGACGGAAGTGACTACGAGCAGTACTTC,CSAGSDGSDYEQYF,TRBV20-1,.,once,TRBJ2-7,14
TGTGCCAGCAGCCAGGTTACAGGGGGCACTGAAGCTTTCTTT,CASSQVTGGTEAFF,TRBV3-1,TRBD1,.,TRBJ1-1,14
TGCAGCGTTGAAAGCCCAGCGGGAGGTTACGGGCAGTACTTC,CSVESPAGGYGQYF,TRBV29-1,TRBD2,.,TRBJ2-7,14
TGTGCCAGCAGCTTAGCGCTAGCGGGAGGAGGGACCCAAGAGACCCAGTACTTC,CASSLALAGGGTQETQYF,TRBV7-8,TRBD2,.,TRBJ2-5,18
TGTGCCAGCAGCTTAATTTCCCCAGGGGCCTACGAGCAGTACTTC,CASSLISPGAYEQYF,TRBV7-2,.,.,TRBJ2-7,15
TGTGCCAGCAGCTTAAACGGAGGACAAAATTCACCCCTCCACTTT,CASSLNGGQNSPLHF,TRBV7-2,.,.,TRBJ1-6,15
TGCAGTGCAACATCCCCGACTAGCCCTTTGTGGGAGCAGTTCTTC,CSATSPTSPLWEQFF,TRBV20-1,TRBD2,few,TRBJ2-1,15
TGTGTCAGCACGCCGGGCCCCCTGGACAGGGAACAAAACACCATATATTTT,CVSTPGPLDREQNTIYF,TRBV6-1,TRBD1,.,TRBJ1-3,17
TGCAGCGCGAAGGGATACACTGAAGCTTTCTTT,CSAKGYTEAFF,TRBV29-1,.,few,TRBJ1-1,11
TGTGCCAGCAGCATAAGTGAAAAACTGTTTTTT,CASSISEKLFF,TRBV7-9,.,.,TRBJ1-4,11
TGTGCCAGCAGGGACACAGGAGGGAGCTACACCTTC,CASRDTGGSYTF,TRBV6-2/TRBV6-3,.,few,TRBJ1-2,12
TGTGCCAGCAGTGCAGGGGGGTACGGGACCCAGTACTTC,CASSAGGYGTQYF,TRBV25-1,.,.,TRBJ2-5,13
TGCAGTGCTAGAGTGGAGCGGATACCAGACCCCTACGAGCAGTACTTC,CSARVERIPDPYEQYF,TRBV20-1,.,.,TRBJ2-7,16
TGTGCCAGCAGCCAAGGTCCGGGAGAACTGGACGAGCAGTACTTC,CASSQGPGELDEQYF,TRBV3-1,.,.,TRBJ2-7,15
TGCGCCAGCAGATTAGCGGGGGGGCCCTACAATGAGCAGTTCTTC,CASRLAGGPYNEQFF,TRBV5-1,TRBD2,few,TRBJ2-1,15